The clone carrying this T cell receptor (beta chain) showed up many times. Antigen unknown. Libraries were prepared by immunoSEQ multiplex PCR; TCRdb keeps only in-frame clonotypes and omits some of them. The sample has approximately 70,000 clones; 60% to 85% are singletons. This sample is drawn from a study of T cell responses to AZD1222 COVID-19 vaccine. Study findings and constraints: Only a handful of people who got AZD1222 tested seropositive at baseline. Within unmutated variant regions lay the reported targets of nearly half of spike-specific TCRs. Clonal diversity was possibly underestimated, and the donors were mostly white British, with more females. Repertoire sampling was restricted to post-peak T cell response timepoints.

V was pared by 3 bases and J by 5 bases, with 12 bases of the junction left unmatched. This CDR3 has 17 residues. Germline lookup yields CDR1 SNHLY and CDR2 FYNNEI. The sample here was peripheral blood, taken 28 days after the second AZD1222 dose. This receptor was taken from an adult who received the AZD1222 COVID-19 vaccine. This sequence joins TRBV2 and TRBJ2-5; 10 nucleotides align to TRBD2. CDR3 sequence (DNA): TGTGCCAGCAGTGAGGACCCTTCTAGCGGGAGTATCGAGACCCAGTACTTC. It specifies CASSEDPSSGSIETQYF.